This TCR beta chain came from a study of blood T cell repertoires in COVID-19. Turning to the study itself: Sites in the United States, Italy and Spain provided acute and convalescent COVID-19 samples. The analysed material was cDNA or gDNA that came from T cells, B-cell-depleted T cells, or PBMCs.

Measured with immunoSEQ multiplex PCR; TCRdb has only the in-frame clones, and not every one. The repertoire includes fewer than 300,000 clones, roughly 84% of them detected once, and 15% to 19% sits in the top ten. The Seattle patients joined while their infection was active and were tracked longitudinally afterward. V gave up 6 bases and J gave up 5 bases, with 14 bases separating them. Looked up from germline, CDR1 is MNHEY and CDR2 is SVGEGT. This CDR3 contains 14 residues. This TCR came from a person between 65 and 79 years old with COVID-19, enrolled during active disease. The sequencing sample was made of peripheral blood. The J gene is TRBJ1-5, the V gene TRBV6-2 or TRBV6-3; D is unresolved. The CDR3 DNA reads TGTGCCAGCAGCCCCCTTGGAGATTATCAGCCCCAGCATTTT. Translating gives CASSPLGDYQPQHF.